This TCR beta chain was observed in a study of blood T cell repertoires in COVID-19. Profiling relied on immunoSEQ multiplex PCR, and the TCRdb table lists in-frame clones only, not all of them. There are about 300,000 clones in the sample; about 89% occur only once, and approximately 1.5% lies in the top ten. After removal of 1 base from V and 5 bases from J, the junction contained 12 bases not matched to a gene. The length of the CDR3 is 17 residues. CDR1 LNHNV and CDR2 YYDKDF come from the germline V gene (reference sequence). The sequencing sample was made of PBMCs or T cells enriched from blood (not recorded which). This receptor was identified in a woman aged 35 to 49 who had recovered from COVID-19. The chain couples TRBV15 to TRBJ1-1; TRBD1 matches 8 bases. The CDR3 DNA reads as TGTGCCACCAGCAGAGCCCCCGTCCCCAGGGGGCGAACTGAAGCTTTCTTT. The encoded protein is CATSRAPVPRGRTEAFF.